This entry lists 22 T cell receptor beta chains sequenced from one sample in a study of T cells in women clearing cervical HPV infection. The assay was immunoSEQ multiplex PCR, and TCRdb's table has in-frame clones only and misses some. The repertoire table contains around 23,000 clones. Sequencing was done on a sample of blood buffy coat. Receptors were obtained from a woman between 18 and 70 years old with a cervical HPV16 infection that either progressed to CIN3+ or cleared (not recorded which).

The CDR3 protein is CASSTWTGGVQPQYF. The DNA read from the CDR3 is TGTGCCAGCAGCACCTGGACAGGGGGCGTTCAGCCG. The rearrangement links TRBV7-2 to TRBJ2-3; 11 bases fit TRBD1. The sequenced fragment ends 3 residues before the CDR3 boundary, so the rest is inferred from the germline J gene. This CDR3 region has 15 residues. Germline V lookup: CDR1 SGHTA, CDR2 FQGNSA. The full variable domain, with the rest looked up from reference TRBV7-2 and TRBJ2-3, is GAGVSQSPSNKVTEKGKDVELRCDPISGHTALYWYRQSLGQGLEFLIYFQGNSAPDKSGLPSDRFSAERTGGSVSTLTIQRTQQEDSAVYLCASSTWTGGVQPQYFGPGTRLTVL.

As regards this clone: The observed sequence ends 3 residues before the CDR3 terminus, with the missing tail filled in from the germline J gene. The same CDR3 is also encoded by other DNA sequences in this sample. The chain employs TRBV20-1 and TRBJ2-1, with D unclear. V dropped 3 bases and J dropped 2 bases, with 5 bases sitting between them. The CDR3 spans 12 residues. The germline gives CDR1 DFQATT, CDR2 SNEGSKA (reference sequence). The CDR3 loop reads CSASNTYNEQFF. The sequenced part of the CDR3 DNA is TGCAGTGCTAGTAACACCTACAATGAG.

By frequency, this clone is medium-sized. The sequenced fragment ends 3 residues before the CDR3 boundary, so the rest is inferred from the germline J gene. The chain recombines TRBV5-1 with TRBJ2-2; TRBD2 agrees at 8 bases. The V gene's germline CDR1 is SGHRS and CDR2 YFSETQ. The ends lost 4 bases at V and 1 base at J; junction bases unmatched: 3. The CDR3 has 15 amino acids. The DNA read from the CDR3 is TGCGCCAGCAGCGTGGGGACTAGGAACACCGGGGAG. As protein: CASSVGTRNTGE. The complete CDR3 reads CASSVGTRNTGELFF. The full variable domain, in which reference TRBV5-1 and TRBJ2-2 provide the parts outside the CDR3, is KAGVTQTPRYLIKTRGQQVTLSCSPISGHRSVSWYQQTPGQGLQFLFEYFSETQRNKGNFPGRFSGRQFSNSRSEMNVSTLELGDSALYLCASSVGTRNTGELFFGEGSRLTVL.

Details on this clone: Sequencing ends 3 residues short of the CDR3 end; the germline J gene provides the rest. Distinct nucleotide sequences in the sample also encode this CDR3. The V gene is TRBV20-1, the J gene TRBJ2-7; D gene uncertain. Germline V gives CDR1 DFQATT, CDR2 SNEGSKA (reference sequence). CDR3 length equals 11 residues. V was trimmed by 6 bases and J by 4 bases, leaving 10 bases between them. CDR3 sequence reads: CSALSSYEQYF. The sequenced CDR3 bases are TGCAGTGCACTCTCTTCTTACGAG.

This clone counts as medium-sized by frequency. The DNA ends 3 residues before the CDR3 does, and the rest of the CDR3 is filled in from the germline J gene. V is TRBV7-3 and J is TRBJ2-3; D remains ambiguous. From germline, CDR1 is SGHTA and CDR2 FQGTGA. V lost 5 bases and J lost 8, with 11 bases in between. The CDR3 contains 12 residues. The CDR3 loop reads CASSGPAGTQYF. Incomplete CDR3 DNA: TGTGCCAGCAGCGGGCCGGCCGGTACG. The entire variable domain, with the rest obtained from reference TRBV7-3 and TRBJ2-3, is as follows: GAGVSQTPSNKVTEKGKYVELRCDPISGHTALYWYRQSLGQGPEFLIYFQGTGAADDSGLPNDRFFAVRPEGSVSTLKIQRTERGDSAVYLCASSGPAGTQYFGPGTRLTVL.

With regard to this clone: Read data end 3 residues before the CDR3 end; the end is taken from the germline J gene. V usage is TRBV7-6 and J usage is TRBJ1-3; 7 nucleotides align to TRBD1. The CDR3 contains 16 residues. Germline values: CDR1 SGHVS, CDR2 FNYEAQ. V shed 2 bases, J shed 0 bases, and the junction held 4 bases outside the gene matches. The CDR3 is CASSLSGTVSGNTIYF. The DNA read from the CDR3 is TGTGCCAGCAGCTTATCAGGGACAGTCTCTGGAAACACC.

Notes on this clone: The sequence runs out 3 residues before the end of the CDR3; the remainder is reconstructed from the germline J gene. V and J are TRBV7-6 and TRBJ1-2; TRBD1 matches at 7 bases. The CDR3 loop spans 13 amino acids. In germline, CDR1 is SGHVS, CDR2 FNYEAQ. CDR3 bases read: TGTGCCAGCAGCTTACCGACAGGGTTCGGC. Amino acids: CASSLPTGFG. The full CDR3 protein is CASSLPTGFGYTF.

The DNA read from the CDR3 is TGTGCCAGCAGCCCTTCCCGGACTCAAAAGACC. Translated: CASSPSRTQKT. In full, the CDR3 is CASSPSRTQKTQYF. The rearrangement links TRBV7-2 to TRBJ2-5; a weak D match, TRBD2 (5 bases). The read finishes 3 residues shy of the CDR3 end, and the germline J gene is used to complete it. Between the trimmed V and J ends, which lost 5 bases and 6 bases, there was a span of 16 bases. The CDR3 covers 14 residues. Germline V gives CDR1 SGHTA, CDR2 FQGNSA. Using reference TRBV7-2 and TRBJ2-5 for the parts outside the CDR3, the full variable domain is GAGVSQSPSNKVTEKGKDVELRCDPISGHTALYWYRQSLGQGLEFLIYFQGNSAPDKSGLPSDRFSAERTGGSVSTLTIQRTQQEDSAVYLCASSPSRTQKTQYFGPGTRLLVL.

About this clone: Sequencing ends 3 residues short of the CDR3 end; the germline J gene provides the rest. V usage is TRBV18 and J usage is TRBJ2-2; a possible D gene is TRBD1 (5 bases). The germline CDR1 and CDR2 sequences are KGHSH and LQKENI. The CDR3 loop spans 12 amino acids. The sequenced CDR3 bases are TGTGCCAGCTCGCCGCAGGGTTCACCG. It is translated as CASSPQGSP. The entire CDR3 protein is CASSPQGSPLFF.

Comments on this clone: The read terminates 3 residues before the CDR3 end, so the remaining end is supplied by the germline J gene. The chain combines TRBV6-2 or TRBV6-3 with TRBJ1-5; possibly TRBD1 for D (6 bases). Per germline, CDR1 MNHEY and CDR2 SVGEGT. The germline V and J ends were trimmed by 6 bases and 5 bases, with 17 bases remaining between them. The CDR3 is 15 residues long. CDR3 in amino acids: CASSPQGLGDQPQHF. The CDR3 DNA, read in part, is TGTGCCAGCAGCCCACAGGGCTTAGGGGATCAGCCC.

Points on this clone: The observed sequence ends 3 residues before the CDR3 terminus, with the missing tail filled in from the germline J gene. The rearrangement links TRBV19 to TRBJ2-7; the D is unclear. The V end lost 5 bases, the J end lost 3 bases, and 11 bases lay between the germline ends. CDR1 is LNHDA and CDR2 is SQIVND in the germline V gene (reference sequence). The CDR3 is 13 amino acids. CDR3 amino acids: CASSAGLFYEQYF. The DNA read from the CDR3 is TGTGCCAGTAGTGCAGGCCTCTTCTACGAG.

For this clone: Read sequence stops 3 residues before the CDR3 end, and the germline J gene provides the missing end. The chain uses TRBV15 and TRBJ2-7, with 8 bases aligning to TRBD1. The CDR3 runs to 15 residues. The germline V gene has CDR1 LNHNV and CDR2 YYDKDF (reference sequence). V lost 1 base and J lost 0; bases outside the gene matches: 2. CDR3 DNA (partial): TGTGCCACCAGCAGAGGGACAGGGCTCTCCTACGAG. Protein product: CATSRGTGLSYE. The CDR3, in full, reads CATSRGTGLSYEQYF.

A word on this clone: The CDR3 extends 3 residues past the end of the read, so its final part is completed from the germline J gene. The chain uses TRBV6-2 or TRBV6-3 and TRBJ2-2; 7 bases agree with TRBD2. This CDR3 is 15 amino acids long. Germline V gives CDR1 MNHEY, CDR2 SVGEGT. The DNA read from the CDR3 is TGTGCCAGCAGTTTGGGGAGGGGCCGCAATTCACCG. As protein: CASSLGRGRNSP. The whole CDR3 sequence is CASSLGRGRNSPLFF.

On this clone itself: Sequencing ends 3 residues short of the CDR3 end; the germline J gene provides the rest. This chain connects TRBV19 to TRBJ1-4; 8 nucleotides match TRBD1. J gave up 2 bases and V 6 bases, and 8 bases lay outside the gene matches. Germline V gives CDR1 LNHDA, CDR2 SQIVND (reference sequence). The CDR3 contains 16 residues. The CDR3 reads CASSRQGRATNEKLFF. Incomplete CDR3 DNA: TGTGCCAGTAGCCGACAGGGGAGGGCGACTAATGAAAAA.

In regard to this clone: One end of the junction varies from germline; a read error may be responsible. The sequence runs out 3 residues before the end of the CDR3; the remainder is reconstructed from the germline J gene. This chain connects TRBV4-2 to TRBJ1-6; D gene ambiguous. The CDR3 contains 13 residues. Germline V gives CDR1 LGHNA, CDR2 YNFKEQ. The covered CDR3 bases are TGCGCCAGCAGCCGCGGACTGCGAGGGACC. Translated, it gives CASSRGLRGT. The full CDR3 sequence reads CASSRGLRGTLHF.

The CDR3 reads CASSGPPNRYEQYF. The covered CDR3 bases are TGTGCCAGCAGCGGGCCACCGAACCGATACGAG. The V and J genes are TRBV4-2 and TRBJ2-7; no definite D call. The sequenced fragment ends 3 residues before the CDR3 boundary, so the rest is inferred from the germline J gene. CDR1 and CDR2 (germline): LGHNA, YNFKEQ. Trimming left V 5 bases short and J 4 bases short, with 15 bases between. The CDR3 extends over 14 amino acids.

The CDR3 is CASSLAGTSGDNEQFF. The DNA read from the CDR3 is TGTGCCAGCAGCTTGGCCGGGACTAGCGGAGACAATGAG. The V and J genes are TRBV5-4 and TRBJ2-1, with TRBD2 identical over 11 bases. The read ends 3 residues shy of where the CDR3 ends; the end is completed using the germline J gene. V trimming: 0 bases; J trimming: 5 bases; junction bases outside the gene matches: 4. Germline V lookup: CDR1 SGHNT, CDR2 YYREEE (reference sequence). This CDR3 is built from 16 residues.

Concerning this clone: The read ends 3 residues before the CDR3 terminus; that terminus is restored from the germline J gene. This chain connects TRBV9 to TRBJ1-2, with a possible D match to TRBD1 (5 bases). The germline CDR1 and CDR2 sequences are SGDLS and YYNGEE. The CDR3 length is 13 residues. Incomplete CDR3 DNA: TGTGCCAGCAGCGTCCCTCCAGGGAAGCGC. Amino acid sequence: CASSVPPGKR. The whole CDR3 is CASSVPPGKRYTF.

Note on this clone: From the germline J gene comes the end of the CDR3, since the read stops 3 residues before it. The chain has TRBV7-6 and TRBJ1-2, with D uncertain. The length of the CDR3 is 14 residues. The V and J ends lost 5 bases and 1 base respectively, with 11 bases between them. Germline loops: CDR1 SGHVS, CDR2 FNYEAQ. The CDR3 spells CASSPRLLNYGYTF. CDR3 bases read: TGTGCCAGCAGCCCCCGACTGCTTAACTATGGC.

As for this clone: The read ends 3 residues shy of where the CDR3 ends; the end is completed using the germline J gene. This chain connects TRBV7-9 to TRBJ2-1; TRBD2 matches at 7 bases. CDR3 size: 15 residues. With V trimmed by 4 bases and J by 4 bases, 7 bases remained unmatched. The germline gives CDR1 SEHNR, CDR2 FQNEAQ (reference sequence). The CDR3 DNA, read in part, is TGTGCCAGCAGCTCCCAGCGGGGCATGTACAATGAG. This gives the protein CASSSQRGMYNE. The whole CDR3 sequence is CASSSQRGMYNEQFF.

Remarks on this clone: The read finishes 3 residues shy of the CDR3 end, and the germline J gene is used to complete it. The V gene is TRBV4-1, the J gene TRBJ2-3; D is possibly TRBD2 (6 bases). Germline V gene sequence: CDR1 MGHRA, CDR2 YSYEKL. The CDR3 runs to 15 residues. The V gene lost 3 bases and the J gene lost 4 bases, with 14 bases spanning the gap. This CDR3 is CASSHVGGNSDTQYF. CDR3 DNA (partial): TGCGCCAGCAGCCACGTGGGGGGAAATTCAGATACG.

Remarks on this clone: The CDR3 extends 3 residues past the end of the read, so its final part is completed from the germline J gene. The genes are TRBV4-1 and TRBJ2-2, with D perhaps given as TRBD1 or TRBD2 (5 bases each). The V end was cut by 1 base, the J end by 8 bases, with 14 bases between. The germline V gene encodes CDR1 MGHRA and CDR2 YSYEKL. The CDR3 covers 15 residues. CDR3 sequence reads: CASSQAGMGVGELFF. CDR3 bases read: TGCGCCAGCAGCCAAGCAGGGATGGGAGTGGGGGAG.